These 21 T cell receptor beta chains were sequenced from one sample in a study of cytomegalovirus exposure and HLA in healthy donors listed by TCRdb under 2017. The method was the immunoSEQ multiplex PCR assay. For the multiplex PCR, a mixture combining 60 forward primers for TCR Vbeta segments and 13 reverse primers for TCR Jbeta segments was used. This is the immuneACCESS table as TCRdb keeps it, with only in-frame sequences that have V and J called. A part of the clones is gone; compared with another copy, unresolved V genes explain less than half, and the rest is unexplained. Across this sample there are some 150,000 clones, with 70% to 85% seen only once. The top ten hold 1.5% to 2.5% of the sample. The specimen was PBMCs. All receptors come from a middle-aged woman in good health and CMV-seronegative.

V usage is TRBV5-4 and J usage is TRBJ1-2, with 8 bases that match TRBD1. The length of the CDR3 is 13 residues. Unmatched junction bases numbered 5, after V lost 2 bases and J lost 8 bases. CDR1 is SGHNT and CDR2 is YYREEE in the germline V gene (reference sequence). Here the CDR3 reads CASSFWTGLGYTF. CDR3 nucleotide sequence: TGTGCCAGCAGCTTCTGGACAGGGTTGGGCTACACCTTC. Using reference TRBV5-4 and TRBJ1-2 for the parts outside the CDR3, the full variable domain is ETGVTQSPTHLIKTRGQQVTLRCSSQSGHNTVSWYQQALGQGPQFIFQYYREEENGRGNFPPRFSGLQFPNYSSELNVNALELDDSALYLCASSFWTGLGYTFGSGTRLTVV.

In its sample, this clone was seen a few times. The chain has TRBV29-1 and TRBJ2-3; 9 nucleotides agree with TRBD1. The CDR3 covers 15 residues. CDR1 is SQVTM and CDR2 is ANQGSEA in the germline V gene. The J segment lost 2 bases and the V segment lost 5 bases, leaving 8 bases of the junction unmatched. The CDR3 DNA sequence: TGCAGCGTTAAAAGGACAGGGGCAAACACAGATACGCAGTATTTT. It yields the protein CSVKRTGANTDTQYF.

The gene calls are TRBV6-1 and TRBJ2-1; TRBD2 matches at 9 bases. This CDR3 has 14 amino acids. The junction had 4 bases not matched to a gene; V was cut back by 6 bases and J by 4 bases. The germline V gene encodes CDR1 MNHNS and CDR2 SASEGT. CDR3 protein: CASRGLAGYNEQFF. For the CDR3, the DNA is TGTGCCAGCAGGGGGCTAGCGGGATACAATGAGCAGTTCTTC.

CDR3 nucleotides: TGCGCCAGCAGCTACGACAGGGGGCGTGAAAAACTGTTTTTT. The encoded protein is CASSYDRGREKLFF. The V call is TRBV4-3, the J call TRBJ1-4; TRBD1 agrees at 10 bases. The V gene end was trimmed by 5 bases and the J gene end by 7 bases; junction bases not matched to a gene: 4. CDR1 is LGHNA, CDR2 YSLEER, per germline. This CDR3 has 14 amino acids.

This clone was counted between two and nine times. The chain joins TRBV28 to TRBJ2-5; the match to TRBD2 covers 8 bases. Germline CDR1 is MDHEN and CDR2 is SYDVKM. This CDR3 is built from 13 residues. Trimming removed 8 bases from V and 5 bases from J; junction bases left unmatched: 7. The CDR3 DNA sequence: TGTGCCAGCTCCCCGACTAGCGTGGAGACCCAGTACTTC. Translating it yields CASSPTSVETQYF.

The chain links TRBV6-5 to TRBJ1-5; unclear D gene. Germline V gene sequence: CDR1 MNHEY, CDR2 SVGAGI. This CDR3 has 13 residues. V was cut by 0 bases and J by 4 bases, with 4 bases left in between. The CDR3 loop reads CASSYSSNQPQHF. The CDR3, as DNA: TGTGCCAGCAGTTACTCGTCGAATCAGCCCCAGCATTTT.

In its sample, this clone was seen a few times. V gene TRBV5-5 combines with J gene TRBJ1-4; D not resolved. Trimming took off 5 bases at V and 8 bases at J, with 13 bases between the two ends. CDR1 and CDR2 (germline): SGHKS, YYEKEE (reference sequence). This CDR3 comprises 13 residues. Here the CDR3 reads CASSGPTREKLFF. CDR3 in DNA: TGTGCCAGCAGTGGACCGACTAGGGAAAAACTGTTTTTT.

The chain links TRBV10-3 to TRBJ1-1; 9 bases are a match to TRBD1. The CDR3 is 13 amino acids. Germline-derived CDR1 and CDR2 are ENHRY and SYGVKD. V dropped 4 bases and J dropped 4; count of bases not matched to a gene: 1. In nucleotides, the CDR3 is TGTGCCATCAGTGTGACAGGGGGCACTGAAGCTTTCTTT. Its translation is CAISVTGGTEAFF.

This clone was picked up one time. The chain links TRBV7-8 to TRBJ1-5, with 8 bases lining up with TRBD1. With 1 base clipped from V and 6 bases from J, the junction kept 17 bases outside the gene matches. Germline CDR1 and CDR2: SGHVS and FQNEAQ. The CDR3 consists of 19 residues. The DNA of the CDR3 is TGTGCCAGCAGCTTAGTAATAGACAGGGGTGGTGGATATTTTCAGCCCCAGCATTTT. Encoded protein: CASSLVIDRGGGYFQPQHF.

The chain has TRBV7-2 and TRBJ2-7; the match to TRBD2 covers 11 bases. Germline lookup yields CDR1 SGHTA and CDR2 FQGNSA. This CDR3 is built from 15 residues. Trimming cost V 4 bases and J 11 bases; bases outside gene matches: 13. The CDR3 reads CASSSIAGGPAGEYF. CDR3 nucleotide sequence: TGTGCCAGCAGCTCCATAGCGGGAGGGCCCGCCGGAGAGTACTTC.

This chain uses TRBV6-5 with TRBJ2-1, with 11 bases fitting TRBD1. The CDR3 contains 16 residues. V was clipped by 0 bases and J by 8 bases; unmatched bases: 6. Per the germline V gene, CDR1 is MNHEY and CDR2 is SVGAGI. In DNA form, the CDR3 reads TGTGCCAGCAGTTACTCCCGGACAGGGGGCATAGATGAGCAGTTCTTC. As protein: CASSYSRTGGIDEQFF.

V is TRBV28 and J is TRBJ1-5; D gene unclear. This CDR3 spans 13 amino acids. Per the germline V gene, CDR1 is MDHEN and CDR2 is SYDVKM. The ends were cut back, 3 bases at V and 7 bases at J, with 10 bases in the middle. Here the CDR3 reads CASSFPVVQPQHF. Written as DNA, the CDR3 is TGTGCCAGCAGTTTTCCGGTCGTGCAGCCCCAGCATTTT.

This chain joins TRBV7-3 and TRBJ2-1, with 11 bases identical to TRBD2. This CDR3 is 16 amino acids long. CDR1 is SGHTA and CDR2 is FQGTGA in the germline V gene. V lost 3 bases, J lost 6 bases, and 7 bases stayed unmatched. For the CDR3, the DNA is TGTGCCAGCAGCTTTCGAACTAGCGGGAGATTCAATGAGCAGTTCTTC. This gives the protein CASSFRTSGRFNEQFF.

This clone was detected only once. The genes are TRBV18 and TRBJ2-7; D is unclear. Germline-derived CDR1 and CDR2 are KGHSH and LQKENI. Trimming removed 5 bases at V and 0 bases at J, with 5 bases between. The CDR3 has 12 amino acids. The CDR3 is CASSAYSYEQYF. DNA of the CDR3: TGTGCCAGCTCAGCCTACTCCTACGAGCAGTACTTC.

The chain has TRBV7-2 and TRBJ2-5, with D perhaps TRBD1 (6 bases). The DNA end favors TRBJ2-7, so the J call may be wrong. This CDR3 spans 17 amino acids. CDR1 is SGHTA and CDR2 is FQGNSA in the germline V gene. CDR3 DNA sequence: TGTGCCAGCAGCTTTAACGAAACAGGGTTTATAACCTACGAGCAGTACTTC. Its translation is CASSFNETGFITYEQYF.

The V gene is TRBV27, the J gene TRBJ1-1; 8 bases align to TRBD1. The CDR3 has 14 amino acids. Trimming cost V 6 bases and J 4 bases; bases outside gene matches: 7. CDR1 MNHEY and CDR2 SMNVEV come from the germline V gene (reference sequence). CDR3 in DNA: TGTGCCAGCAGGACGGACAGGGTGGCCACTGAAGCTTTCTTT. The encoded protein is CASRTDRVATEAFF.

This clone was counted once. The chain combines TRBV13 with TRBJ2-7, with a tentative D call TRBD2 (6 bases). The CDR3 has 13 amino acids. Germline V gene data show CDR1 as PRHDT and CDR2 as FYEKMQ (reference sequence). V was trimmed by 9 bases and J by 0 bases, leaving 12 bases between them. CDR3 sequence reads: CASIDGGSYEQYF. The CDR3 DNA is TGTGCCAGTATAGACGGGGGCTCCTACGAGCAGTACTTC.

DNA of the CDR3: TGTGCCAGCAGCCATTCCGGGGCTAGCGGTCGAGAGACCCAGTACTTC. This codes for CASSHSGASGRETQYF. This chain joins TRBV4-2 and TRBJ2-5; 7 nucleotides line up with TRBD2. CDR1 and CDR2 from the germline V gene are LGHNA and YNFKEQ. The V segment lost 3 bases and the J segment 4 bases; nucleotides outside the gene matches: 11. CDR3 length: 16 amino acids.

This chain uses TRBV7-2 with TRBJ1-1; 9 nucleotides agree with TRBD1. There are 15 residues in the CDR3. J was trimmed by 5 bases and V by 4 bases; bases with no gene match: 8. Germline assignment: CDR1 SGHTA and CDR2 FQGNSA. CDR3 bases: TGTGCCAGCAGCTCGGCCGGGACAGGGTGGACTGAAGCTTTCTTT. Protein product: CASSSAGTGWTEAFF.

This chain connects TRBV5-1 to TRBJ2-1; the D gene is possibly TRBD2 (6 bases). The CDR3 is made up of 15 amino acids. V lost 3 bases and J 8 bases, leaving 18 bases between the germline ends. Germline V gene lookup returns CDR1 SGHRS and CDR2 YFSETQ. Written as DNA, the CDR3 is TGCGCCAGCAGCTCGGGACCCGGGGGTGGGGATGAGCAGTTCTTC. Encoded protein: CASSSGPGGGDEQFF. Complete variable domain (other parts from reference TRBV5-1 and TRBJ2-1): KAGVTQTPRYLIKTRGQQVTLSCSPISGHRSVSWYQQTPGQGLQFLFEYFSETQRNKGNFPGRFSGRQFSNSRSEMNVSTLELGDSALYLCASSSGPGGGDEQFFGPGTRLTVL.

A word on this clone: One end of the junction varies from germline; a read error may be responsible. The V gene is TRBV7-9, the J gene TRBJ1-3; D is possibly TRBD1 (6 bases). The CDR3 has 18 residues. Germline values: CDR1 SEHNR, CDR2 FQNEAQ (reference sequence). CDR3 DNA: TGTTCCAGCAGCTTAGGTCGGGGGAGGGGACAAATCGGAAACACCATATATTTT. This gives the protein CSSSLGRGRGQIGNTIYF.